Following are 20 T cell receptor beta chains from one sample sequenced in a study of identical twins. TCRdb fed the 5' RACE reads into MiXCR, producing one record per CDR3 protein. The sample includes around 340,000 distinct CDR3 sequences, around 9.7% of them seen just once. Sequenced material: naive T cells sorted from blood. These receptors were obtained from a woman aged 50 to 60 in good health.

The J gene is TRBJ2-7, the V gene TRBV5-1; 10 positions match TRBD2. The V and J ends lost 3 bases and 4 bases, in that order; junction bases with no gene match: 7. This CDR3 contains 15 residues. The germline CDR1 and CDR2 sequences are SGHRS and YFSETQ. The CDR3 DNA follows: TGCGCCAGCAGCTCACCTAGCGGGAGTTTGTACGAGCAGTACTTC. This translates into CASSSPSGSLYEQYF.

The rearrangement links TRBV7-9 to TRBJ2-3; unclear D gene. This CDR3 contains 14 residues. Trimming stripped 5 bases from V and 1 base from J, with 10 bases between. CDR1 is SEHNR and CDR2 is FQNEAQ in the germline V gene (reference sequence). CDR3 sequence reads: CASSPPDGTDTQYF. As DNA, the CDR3 is TGTGCCAGCAGCCCTCCGGACGGCACAGATACGCAGTATTTT.

J is TRBJ1-1 and V is TRBV4-1; D unclear. Germline loops: CDR1 MGHRA, CDR2 YSYEKL. The CDR3 totals 15 residues. Trimming removed 0 bases at V and 0 bases at J, with 8 bases between. In DNA form, the CDR3 reads TGCGCCAGCAGCCAAGAGCTTGGAGTGAACACTGAAGCTTTCTTT. Its translation: CASSQELGVNTEAFF.

This chain connects TRBV29-1 to TRBJ1-1; D is unresolved. Germline CDR1 reads SQVTM; CDR2 reads ANQGSEA. The CDR3 contains 11 residues. The ends were cut back, 6 bases at V and 1 base at J, with 6 bases in the middle. CDR3 in amino acids: CSVLRNTEAFF. The CDR3 nucleotides read TGCAGCGTCCTAAGGAACACTGAAGCTTTCTTT.

There are many counts of this clonotype. This chain uses TRBV3-1 with TRBJ2-1; 9 nucleotides align to TRBD2. V lost 0 bases, J lost 4 bases, and 10 bases stayed unmatched. There are 18 residues in the CDR3. Germline-derived CDR1 and CDR2 are LGHDT and YNNKEL (reference sequence). The chain's CDR3 is CASSQDSPSGIGYNEQFF. The CDR3, as DNA: TGTGCCAGCAGCCAAGATTCGCCTAGCGGGATCGGGTACAATGAGCAGTTCTTC.

The sample holds a few counts of this clonotype. The chain recombines TRBV5-6 with TRBJ2-7, with D unclear. Germline V gives CDR1 SGHDT, CDR2 YYEEEE. This CDR3 region has 14 residues. V was clipped by 0 bases and J by 3 bases, with 10 bases between them. This chain's CDR3 is CASSLGQANYEQYF. DNA of the CDR3: TGTGCCAGCAGCTTGGGCCAGGCCAACTACGAGCAGTACTTC.

This clonotype was recorded many times. This chain links TRBV12-3 or TRBV12-4 with TRBJ2-5; D unresolved. Trimming removed 2 bases from V and 1 base from J, with 8 bases in between. This CDR3 spans 14 amino acids. Written as DNA, the CDR3 is TGTGCCAGCAGTTTAACCAGTCCCCAAGAGACCCAGTACTTC. Its protein product is CASSLTSPQETQYF.

Worth noting for this clonotype: An end of the junction differs from the germline gene, which may be a read error. CDR3: CSSSLLASSTDTQYF. CDR3 coding DNA: TGCTCCAGCAGCTTACTAGCGTCTAGCACAGATACGCAGTATTTT. The V call is TRBV5-1, the J call TRBJ2-3, with TRBD2 matching 7 bases. Germline CDR1 and CDR2: SGHRS and YFSETQ. This CDR3 has 15 amino acids. The entire variable domain, with the rest obtained from reference TRBV5-1 and TRBJ2-3, is as follows: KAGVTQTPRYLIKTRGQQVTLSCSPISGHRSVSWYQQTPGQGLQFLFEYFSETQRNKGNFPGRFSGRQFSNSRSEMNVSTLELGDSALYLCSSSLLASSTDTQYFGPGTRLTVL.

The rearrangement links TRBV5-1 to TRBJ2-1; TRBD2 aligns across 10 bases. The CDR3 is 16 residues long. Germline trimming cut 1 base from V and 5 bases from J; bases unmatched to any gene: 6. Germline V gene data show CDR1 as SGHRS and CDR2 as YFSETQ. Written as DNA, the CDR3 is TGCGCCAGCAGCTTGCCGGGGACTAGCGTACACAATGAGCAGTTCTTC. It specifies CASSLPGTSVHNEQFF. The entire variable domain, with the rest obtained from reference TRBV5-1 and TRBJ2-1, is as follows: KAGVTQTPRYLIKTRGQQVTLSCSPISGHRSVSWYQQTPGQGLQFLFEYFSETQRNKGNFPGRFSGRQFSNSRSEMNVSTLELGDSALYLCASSLPGTSVHNEQFFGPGTRLTVL.

There are many counts of this clonotype. This chain uses TRBV20-1 with TRBJ1-6; 9 nucleotides match TRBD1. The CDR3 has 15 amino acids. Trimming removed 3 bases from V and 8 bases from J; junction bases left unmatched: 8. Germline loops: CDR1 DFQATT, CDR2 SNEGSKA (reference sequence). The CDR3 bases are TGCAGTGCTAGCAACCCGGGACAGGGTGATTCACCCCTCCACTTT. Its protein is CSASNPGQGDSPLHF.

In this sample, this clonotype turned up many times. The genes are TRBV4-1 and TRBJ2-3, with TRBD1 matching 10 bases. J was trimmed by 4 bases and V by 6 bases; bases with no gene match: 4. Germline V CDR1 and CDR2: MGHRA, YSYEKL. The CDR3 is 14 residues long. Here the CDR3 reads CASRRQGAADTQYF. The CDR3 nucleotides read TGCGCCAGCAGAAGACAGGGGGCTGCAGATACGCAGTATTTT.

This clonotype occurred many times. In nucleotides, the CDR3 is TGCAGCGTCCGTCTAGCGGGAGTGTCAGATACGCAGTATTTT. Translating it yields CSVRLAGVSDTQYF. V gene TRBV29-1 combines with J gene TRBJ2-3; 10 nucleotides align to TRBD2. With 6 bases clipped from V and 4 bases from J, the junction kept 7 bases outside the gene matches. The germline V gene has CDR1 SQVTM and CDR2 ANQGSEA. This CDR3 is built from 14 residues.

The chain combines TRBV11-3 with TRBJ2-3; no firm D call. The ends were cut back, 0 bases at V and 9 bases at J, with 7 bases in the middle. The CDR3 contains 12 residues. Germline CDR1 SGHNT, CDR2 YENEEA. The DNA for the CDR3 is TGTGCCAGCAGCTTAGAAGTAAAAACGCAGTATTTT. This codes for CASSLEVKTQYF.

Many counts were recorded for this clonotype. V is TRBV9 and J is TRBJ2-5; maybe TRBD2 (6 bases). Trimming shortened V by 1 base and J by 2 bases, and 12 bases separated the two germline ends. The CDR3 covers 15 residues. Germline loops: CDR1 SGDLS, CDR2 YYNGEE. CDR3 coding DNA: TGTGCCAGCAGCGTAATCGGGACTTCGCAAGAGACCCAGTACTTC. It is translated as CASSVIGTSQETQYF.

This clonotype was detected a few times. This chain joins TRBV5-1 and TRBJ2-4, with TRBD2 identical over 7 bases. The germline V gene encodes CDR1 SGHRS and CDR2 YFSETQ. Trimming cost V 1 base and J 0 bases; bases outside gene matches: 13. The CDR3 runs to 19 residues. The CDR3 here is CASSLKSLAGEEAKNIQYF. In DNA form, the CDR3 reads TGCGCCAGCAGCTTGAAATCTCTGGCGGGGGAAGAAGCCAAAAACATTCAGTACTTC.

This clonotype showed up just a few times. The V and J genes are TRBV4-2 and TRBJ2-1; the D gene could be TRBD1 or TRBD2 (7 bases each). Trimming took off 3 bases at V and 8 bases at J, with 20 bases between the two ends. The CDR3 has 16 residues. Germline V gene sequence: CDR1 LGHNA, CDR2 YNFKEQ. The DNA of the CDR3 is TGTGCCAGCAGCCAGATGGGGGGGGGACAGATCGATGAGCAGTTCTTC. This codes for CASSQMGGGQIDEQFF.

This clonotype was seen many times. The genes are TRBV4-1 and TRBJ2-7; 10 bases agree with TRBD2. The germline CDR1 and CDR2 sequences are MGHRA and YSYEKL. The CDR3 spans 18 residues. Trimming took 1 base from V and 2 from J; bases not matched to a gene: 11. The CDR3 DNA follows: TGCGCCAGCAGCCAAGGGATCTTAGCGGGAGGCCCAACCTACGAGCAGTACGTC. It is translated as CASSQGILAGGPTYEQYV.

This clonotype was seen many times. The rearrangement uses TRBV5-1 and TRBJ2-7, with 7 bases fitting TRBD2. The CDR3 has 15 residues. CDR1 is SGHRS, CDR2 YFSETQ, per germline. With V trimmed by 4 bases and J by 5 bases, 12 bases remained unmatched. CDR3 in amino acids: CASSLGTLADNEQYF. In DNA, the CDR3 is TGCGCCAGCAGCCTCGGGACCCTAGCGGACAACGAGCAGTACTTC.

This clonotype was detected a few times. The J gene is TRBJ1-5, the V gene TRBV19; TRBD1 is a possible D gene (5 bases). This CDR3 region has 15 residues. CDR1 is LNHDA and CDR2 is SQIVND in the germline V gene (reference sequence). Trimming cost V 0 bases and J 2 bases, with 8 bases left between them. DNA of the CDR3: TGTGCCAGTAGTATAGAAGGGGTCCGCAATCAGCCCCAGCATTTT. This codes for CASSIEGVRNQPQHF.

There are many counts of this clonotype. The rearrangement links TRBV20-1 to TRBJ2-4; TRBD1 is a possible D gene (6 bases). V dropped 0 bases and J dropped 6 bases, with 12 bases sitting between them. The germline gives CDR1 DFQATT, CDR2 SNEGSKA (reference sequence). The CDR3 has 14 residues. Written as DNA, the CDR3 is TGCAGTGCTAGAGACTTCGCCAGGGGAAACATTCAGTACTTC. Protein sequence: CSARDFARGNIQYF.